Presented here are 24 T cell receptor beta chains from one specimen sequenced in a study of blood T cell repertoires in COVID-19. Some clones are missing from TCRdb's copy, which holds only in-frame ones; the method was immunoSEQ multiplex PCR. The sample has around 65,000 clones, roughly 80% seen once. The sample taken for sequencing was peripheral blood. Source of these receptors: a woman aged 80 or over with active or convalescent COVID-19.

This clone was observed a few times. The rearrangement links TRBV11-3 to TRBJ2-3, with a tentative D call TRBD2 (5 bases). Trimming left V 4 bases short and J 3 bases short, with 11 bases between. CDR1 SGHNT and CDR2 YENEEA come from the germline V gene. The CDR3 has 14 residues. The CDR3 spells CASSWRGGTDTQYF. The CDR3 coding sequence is TGTGCCAGCAGCTGGAGAGGAGGAACAGATACGCAGTATTTT.

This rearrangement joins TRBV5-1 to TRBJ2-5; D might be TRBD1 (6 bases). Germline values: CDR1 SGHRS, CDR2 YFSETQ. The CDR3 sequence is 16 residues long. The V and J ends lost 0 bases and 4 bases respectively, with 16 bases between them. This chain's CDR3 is CASSLDGQTGTETQYF. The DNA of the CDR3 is TGCGCCAGCAGCTTGGATGGTCAGACAGGCACAGAGACCCAGTACTTC.

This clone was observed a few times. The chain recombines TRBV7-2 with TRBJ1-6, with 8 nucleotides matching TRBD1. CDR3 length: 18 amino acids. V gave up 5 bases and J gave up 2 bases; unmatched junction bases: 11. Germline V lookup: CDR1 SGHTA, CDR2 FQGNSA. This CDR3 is CASSPTQGAQAYNSPLHF. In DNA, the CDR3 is TGTGCCAGCAGCCCTACCCAGGGGGCGCAGGCCTATAATTCACCCCTCCACTTT.

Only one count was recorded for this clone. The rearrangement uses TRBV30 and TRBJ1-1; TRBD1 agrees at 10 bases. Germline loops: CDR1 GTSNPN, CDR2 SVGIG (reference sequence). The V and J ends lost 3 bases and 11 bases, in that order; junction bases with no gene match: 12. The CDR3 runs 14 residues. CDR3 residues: CAWRRQGANLGAFF. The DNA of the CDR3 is TGTGCCTGGAGAAGACAGGGGGCGAATTTGGGGGCTTTCTTT.

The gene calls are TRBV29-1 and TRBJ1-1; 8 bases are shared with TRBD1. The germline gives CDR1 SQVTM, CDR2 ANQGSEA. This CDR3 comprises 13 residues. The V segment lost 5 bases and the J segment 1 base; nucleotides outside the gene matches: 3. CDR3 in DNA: TGCAGCGTTAACAGGGGGGCGAACACTGAAGCTTTCTTT. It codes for CSVNRGANTEAFF.

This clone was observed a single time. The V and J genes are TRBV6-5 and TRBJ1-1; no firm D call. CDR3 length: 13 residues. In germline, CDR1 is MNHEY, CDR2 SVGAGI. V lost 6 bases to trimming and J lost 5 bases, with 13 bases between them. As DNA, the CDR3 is TGTGCCAGCAGGCGCGGTGGCGGGACTGAAGCTTTCTTT. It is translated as CASRRGGGTEAFF.

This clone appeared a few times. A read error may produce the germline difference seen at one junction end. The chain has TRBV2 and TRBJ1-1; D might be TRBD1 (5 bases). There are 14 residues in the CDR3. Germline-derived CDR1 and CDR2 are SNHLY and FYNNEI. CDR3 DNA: TGTGCCAGCAGCGAAGTGGGGGGGTACACTGAAGCTTTCTTT. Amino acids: CASSEVGGYTEAFF.

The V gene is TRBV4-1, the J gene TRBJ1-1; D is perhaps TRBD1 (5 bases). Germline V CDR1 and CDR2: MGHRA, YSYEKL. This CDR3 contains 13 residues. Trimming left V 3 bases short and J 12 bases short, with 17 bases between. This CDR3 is CASSQPPGMTTFF. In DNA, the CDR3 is TGCGCCAGCAGCCAGCCCCCAGGGATGACAACTTTCTTT.

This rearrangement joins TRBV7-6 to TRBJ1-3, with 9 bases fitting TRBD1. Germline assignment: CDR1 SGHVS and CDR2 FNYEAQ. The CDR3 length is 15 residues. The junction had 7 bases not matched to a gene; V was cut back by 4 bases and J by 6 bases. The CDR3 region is CASSSGTGFVNTIYF. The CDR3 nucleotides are TGTGCCAGCAGCTCCGGGACAGGGTTTGTAAACACCATATATTTT. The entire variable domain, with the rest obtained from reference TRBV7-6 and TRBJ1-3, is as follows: GAGVSQSPRYKVTKRGQDVALRCDPISGHVSLYWYRQALGQGPEFLTYFNYEAQQDKSGLPNDRFSAERPEGSISTLTIQRTEQRDSAMYRCASSSGTGFVNTIYFGEGSWLTVV.

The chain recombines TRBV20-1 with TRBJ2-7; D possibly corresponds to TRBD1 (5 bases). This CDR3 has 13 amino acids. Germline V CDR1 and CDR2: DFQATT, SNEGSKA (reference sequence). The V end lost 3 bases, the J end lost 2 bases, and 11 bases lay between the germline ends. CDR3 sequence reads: CSASRAGTYEQYF. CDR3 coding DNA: TGCAGTGCTAGTAGGGCAGGGACCTACGAGCAGTACTTC.

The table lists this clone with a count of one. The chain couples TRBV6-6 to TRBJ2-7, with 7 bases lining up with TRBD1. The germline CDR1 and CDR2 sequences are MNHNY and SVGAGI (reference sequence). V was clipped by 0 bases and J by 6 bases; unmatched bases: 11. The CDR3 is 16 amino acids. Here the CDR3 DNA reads TGTGCCAGCAGTTACTCGAGAGAGGGGGCGCGTAGCGAGCAGTACTTC. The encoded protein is CASSYSREGARSEQYF.

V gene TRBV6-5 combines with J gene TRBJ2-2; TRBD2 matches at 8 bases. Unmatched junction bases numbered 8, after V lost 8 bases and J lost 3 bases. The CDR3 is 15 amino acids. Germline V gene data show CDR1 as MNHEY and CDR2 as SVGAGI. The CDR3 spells CASCRGGTYTGELFF. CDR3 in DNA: TGTGCCAGCTGCCGGGGGGGGACCTACACCGGGGAGCTGTTTTTT.

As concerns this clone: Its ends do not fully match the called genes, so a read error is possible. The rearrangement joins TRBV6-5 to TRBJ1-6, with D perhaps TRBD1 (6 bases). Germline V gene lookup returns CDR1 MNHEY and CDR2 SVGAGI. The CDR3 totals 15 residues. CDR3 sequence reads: CASSYGGALDSPLRF. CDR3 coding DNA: TGTGCCAGCAGTTACGGGGGGGCCTTGGATTCACCCCTCCGCTTT.

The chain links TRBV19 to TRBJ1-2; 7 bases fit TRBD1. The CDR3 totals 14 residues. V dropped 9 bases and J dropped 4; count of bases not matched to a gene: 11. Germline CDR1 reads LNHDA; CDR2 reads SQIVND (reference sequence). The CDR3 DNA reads TGTGCCAGCCGAAACCGACAGGGCCGCTATGGCTACACCTTC. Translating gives CASRNRQGRYGYTF.

CDR3 DNA: TGCGCCAGCAGCTTGGGGACAGGGCCGCATAATGAGCAGTTCTTC. It codes for CASSLGTGPHNEQFF. The rearrangement joins TRBV5-1 to TRBJ2-1; TRBD1 matches at 8 bases. CDR1 and CDR2 from the germline V gene are SGHRS and YFSETQ. After removal of 0 bases from V and 7 bases from J, the junction contained 6 bases not matched to a gene. CDR3 length equals 15 residues.

This chain's CDR3 is CASSSGQGHYEQYF. The CDR3 DNA reads TGTGCCAGCAGCTCAGGACAGGGTCATTACGAGCAGTACTTC. The chain employs TRBV11-2 and TRBJ2-7; TRBD1 matches at 8 bases. Per germline, CDR1 SGHAT and CDR2 FQNNGV. The CDR3 consists of 14 residues. With V trimmed by 4 bases and J by 4 bases, 6 bases remained unmatched. Drawing the rest from reference TRBV11-2 and TRBJ2-7, the complete variable domain is EAGVAQSPRYKIIEKRQSVAFWCNPISGHATLYWYQQILGQGPKLLIQFQNNGVVDDSQLPKDRFSAERLKGVDSTLKIQPAKLEDSAVYLCASSSGQGHYEQYFGPGTRLTVT.

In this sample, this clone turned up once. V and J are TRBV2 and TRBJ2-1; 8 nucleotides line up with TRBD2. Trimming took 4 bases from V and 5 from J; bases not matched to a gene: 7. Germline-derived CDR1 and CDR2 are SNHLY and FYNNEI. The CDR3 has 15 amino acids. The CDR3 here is CASSALSGADNEQFF. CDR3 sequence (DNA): TGTGCCAGCAGTGCACTTAGCGGGGCCGACAATGAGCAGTTCTTC.

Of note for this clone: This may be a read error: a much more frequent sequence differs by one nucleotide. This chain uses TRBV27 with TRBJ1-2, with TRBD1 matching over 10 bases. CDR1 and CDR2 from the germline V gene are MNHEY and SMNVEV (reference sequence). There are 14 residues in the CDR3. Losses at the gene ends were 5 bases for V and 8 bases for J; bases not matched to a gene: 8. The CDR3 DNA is TGTGCCAGCAGTGCCGGGACAGGGGTCAGGGGCTACACCTTC. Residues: CASSAGTGVRGYTF.

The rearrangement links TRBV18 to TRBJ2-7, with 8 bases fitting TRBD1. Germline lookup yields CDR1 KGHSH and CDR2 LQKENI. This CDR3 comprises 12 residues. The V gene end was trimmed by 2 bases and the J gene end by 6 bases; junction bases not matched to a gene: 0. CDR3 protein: CASSPGQGEQYF. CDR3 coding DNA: TGTGCCAGCTCACCAGGACAGGGCGAGCAGTACTTC.

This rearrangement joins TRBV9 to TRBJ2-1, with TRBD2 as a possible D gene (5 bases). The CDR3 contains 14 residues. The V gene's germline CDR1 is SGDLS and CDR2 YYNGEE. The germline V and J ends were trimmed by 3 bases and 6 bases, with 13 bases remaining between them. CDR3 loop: CASSGPGILNEQFF. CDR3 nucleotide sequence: TGTGCCAGCAGCGGACCCGGGATCCTCAATGAGCAGTTCTTC. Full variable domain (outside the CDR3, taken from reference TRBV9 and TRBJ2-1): DSGVTQTPKHLITATGQRVTLRCSPRSGDLSVYWYQQSLDQGLQFLIQYYNGEERAKGNILERFSAQQFPDLHSELNLSSLELGDSALYFCASSGPGILNEQFFGPGTRLTVL.

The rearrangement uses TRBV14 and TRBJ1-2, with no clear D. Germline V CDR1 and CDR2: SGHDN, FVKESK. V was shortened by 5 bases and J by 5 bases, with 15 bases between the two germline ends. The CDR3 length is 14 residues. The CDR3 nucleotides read TGTGCCAGCAGCGCACGGAGAAATCTATATGGCTACACCTTC. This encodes CASSARRNLYGYTF.

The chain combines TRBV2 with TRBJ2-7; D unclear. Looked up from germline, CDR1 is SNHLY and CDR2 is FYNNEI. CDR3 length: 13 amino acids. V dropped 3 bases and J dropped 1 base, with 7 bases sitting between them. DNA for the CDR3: TGTGCCAGCAGTGACCAACATTCCTACGAGCAGTACTTC. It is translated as CASSDQHSYEQYF.

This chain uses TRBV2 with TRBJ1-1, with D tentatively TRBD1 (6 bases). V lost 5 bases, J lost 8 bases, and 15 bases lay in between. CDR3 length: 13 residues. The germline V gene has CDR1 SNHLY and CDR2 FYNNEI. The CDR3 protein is CASSRNRDNEAFF. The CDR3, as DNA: TGTGCCAGCAGTCGCAACCGGGACAACGAAGCTTTCTTT.

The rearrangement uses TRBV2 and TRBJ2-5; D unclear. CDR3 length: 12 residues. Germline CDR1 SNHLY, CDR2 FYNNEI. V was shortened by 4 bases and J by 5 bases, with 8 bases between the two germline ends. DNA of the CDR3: TGTGCCAGCAGTGTTGGCACGGAGACCCAGTACTTC. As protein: CASSVGTETQYF.